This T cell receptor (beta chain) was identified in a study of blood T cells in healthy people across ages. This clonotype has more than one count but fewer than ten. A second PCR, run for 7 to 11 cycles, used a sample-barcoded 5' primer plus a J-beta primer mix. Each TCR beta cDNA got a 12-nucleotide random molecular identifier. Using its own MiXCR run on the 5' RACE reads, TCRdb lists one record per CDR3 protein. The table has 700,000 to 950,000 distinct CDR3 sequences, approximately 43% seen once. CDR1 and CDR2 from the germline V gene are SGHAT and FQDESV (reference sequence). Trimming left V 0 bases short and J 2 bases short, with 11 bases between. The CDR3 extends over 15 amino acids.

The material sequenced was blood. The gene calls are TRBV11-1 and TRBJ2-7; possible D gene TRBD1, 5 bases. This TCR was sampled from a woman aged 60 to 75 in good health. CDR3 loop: CASSLALTGPYEQYF. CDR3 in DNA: TGTGCCAGCAGCTTAGCGCTAACAGGCCCCTACGAGCAGTACTTC.